This T cell receptor beta chain is drawn from a study of CD8 T cells in Susac syndrome. The study, taken as a whole, reports: Acknowledgment was made by the study that its TCR sequencing and HLA analysis involved a relatively small number of individuals.

This clonotype was seen once. The target antigen is unknown. The CDR3 has 18 residues. Germline CDR1 and CDR2: SQVTM and ANQGSEA. With 1 base clipped from V and 3 bases from J, the junction kept 11 bases outside the gene matches. TCR beta was sequenced from blood CD8+ and CD4+ T cells. RNA was extracted with the RNeasy kit, and a quantity of roughly 0.5 to 1 ug was reverse transcribed using random hexamers. The amplification used immunoSEQ multiplex PCR on TCR beta CDR3; it spanned 54 Vbeta and 13 Jbeta. TCRdb re-called the immunoSEQ multiplex PCR reads with MiXCR, one entry per CDR3 protein. The sample has 55,000 to 85,000 distinct CDR3 sequences, over 95% seen once.

The sequenced material came from CD4+ T cells from PBMCs. The chain is built from TRBV29-1 and TRBJ2-1, with TRBD2 matching over 11 bases. This sequence was found in a human donor with multiple sclerosis. CDR3 region: CSVEGRGASGGYYNEQFF. The CDR3 DNA is TGCAGCGTTGAAGGCAGGGGTGCTAGCGGGGGGTACTACAATGAGCAGTTCTTC.